The sequence of this T cell receptor (beta chain) was determined in a study of vaccination effects on CD4 cells after COVID-19. Of note for this clone: Its antigen is unidentified.

ViraFEST expansion of antigen-specific CD4+ T cells with viral peptide pools preceded sequencing. Once cultured for approximately 10 days, the cells underwent separation to obtain CD4+ T cells. None of these healthy vaccinees had been infected with SARS-CoV-2 before vaccination. Study-wide points: Vaccine- and infection-induced clones showed marked clonal contraction late following vaccination.

Trimming stripped 2 bases from V and 8 bases from J, with 9 bases between. The CDR3 is 12 amino acids. Germline CDR1 is MNHEY and CDR2 is SMNVEV (reference sequence). Profiling relied on immunoSEQ multiplex PCR, and the TCRdb table lists in-frame clones only, not all of them. Here the sample spans roughly 41,000 clones, around 68% being singletons. Sequencing used CD4+ T cells from PBMCs cultured with HCoV-OC43 spike peptides, obtained before COVID-19 vaccination. Subset indicated: HCoV-OC43 spike overlapping peptide pool stimulation. This clonotype originated in a human donor who received a COVID-19 vaccine. The V gene is TRBV27, the J gene TRBJ1-2; TRBD1 is a possible D gene (5 bases). DNA for the CDR3: TGTGCCAGCAGTTTAGCAGGGCGAGGCTACACCTTC. This sequence encodes CASSLAGRGYTF.